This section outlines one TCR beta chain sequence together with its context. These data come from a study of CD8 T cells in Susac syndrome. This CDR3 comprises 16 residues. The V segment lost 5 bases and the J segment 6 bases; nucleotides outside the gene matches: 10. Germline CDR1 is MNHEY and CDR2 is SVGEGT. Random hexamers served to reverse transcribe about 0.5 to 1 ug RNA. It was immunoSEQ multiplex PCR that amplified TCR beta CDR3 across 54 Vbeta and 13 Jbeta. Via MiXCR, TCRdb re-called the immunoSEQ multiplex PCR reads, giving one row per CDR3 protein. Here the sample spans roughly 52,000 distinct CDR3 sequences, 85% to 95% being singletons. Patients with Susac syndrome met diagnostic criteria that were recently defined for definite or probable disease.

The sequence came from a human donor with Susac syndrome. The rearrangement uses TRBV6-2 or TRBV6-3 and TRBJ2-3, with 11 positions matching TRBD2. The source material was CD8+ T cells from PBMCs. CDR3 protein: CASSRRLAGLGDTQYF. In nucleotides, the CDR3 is TGTGCCAGCAGTCGACGACTAGCGGGGCTGGGGGATACGCAGTATTTT.